Below are 21 T cell receptor beta chains sequenced from a single sample in a study of tumor and adjacent non-tumor tissue in lung cancer. TCRbeta libraries were built with three rounds of nested PCR, modified from ARM-PCR. TCRdb independently ran MiXCR on the multiplex PCR reads; one entry per CDR3 protein. The table has 89,000 or so distinct CDR3 sequences, roughly two thirds seen once; the top ten hold roughly 14%. The template was RNA from unsorted bulk tissue. The sample consisted of lung tumor tissue. These receptor sequences come from a man in his 70s with non-small cell lung cancer.

The J gene is TRBJ2-2, the V gene TRBV4-1, with 8 bases identical to TRBD2. CDR3 size: 16 residues. Germline V gene data show CDR1 as MGHRA and CDR2 as YSYEKL. The CDR3 protein is CVSSRGGLANTGELFF. As DNA, the CDR3 is TGCGTCAGTAGCCGGGGGGGGCTAGCAAACACCGGGGAGCTGTTTTTT.

For this clonotype: One end of the junction fails to match germline, which may point to a read error. The genes are TRBV10-3 and TRBJ1-5; D unclear. The germline V gene has CDR1 ENHRY and CDR2 SYGVKD. This CDR3 region has 13 residues. The CDR3 region has the DNA TGTGCTATCAGTGAGTCCATATATCAGCCCCGGCATTTT. Protein product: CAISESIYQPRHF.

As concerns this clonotype: The junction does not match germline at one end; this may be a read error. The chain has TRBV11-2 and TRBJ1-4, with a possible D match to TRBD1 (6 bases). This CDR3 has 15 residues. Germline V lookup: CDR1 SGHAT, CDR2 FQNNGV. CDR3 nucleotide sequence: TGTGCCAGCGGCTTGGGGGACATGGACTTTGAAAAACTGTTTTTT. It is translated as CASGLGDMDFEKLFF. Supplemented by reference TRBV11-2 and TRBJ1-4, the full variable domain reads EAGVAQSPRYKIIEKRQSVAFWCNPISGHATLYWYQQILGQGPKLLIQFQNNGVVDDSQLPKDRFSAERLKGVDSTLKIQPAKLEDSAVYLCASGLGDMDFEKLFFGSGTQLSVL.

As to this clonotype: A read error may account for a junction end that differs from germline. The chain employs TRBV4-2 and TRBJ2-1, with 8 positions matching TRBD2. Germline CDR1 reads LGHNA; CDR2 reads YNFKEQ. This CDR3 spans 16 amino acids. The CDR3 DNA is TGTGCCAGGAGCCTCGCCGGGACTAGTGGCTACAATGAGCAGTTCTTC. Encoded protein: CARSLAGTSGYNEQFF.

This chain joins TRBV11-2 and TRBJ2-7; 7 bases align to TRBD2. CDR1 is SGHAT, CDR2 FQNNGV, per germline. This CDR3 comprises 18 residues. The V gene end was trimmed by 8 bases and the J gene end by 5 bases; junction bases not matched to a gene: 24. CDR3 region: CASGPTSRDGGSPHEQYF. Written as DNA, the CDR3 is TGTGCCAGCGGCCCAACATCCCGGGACGGGGGGTCTCCCCACGAGCAGTACTTC. The whole variable domain, remainder taken from reference TRBV11-2 and TRBJ2-7, is EAGVAQSPRYKIIEKRQSVAFWCNPISGHATLYWYQQILGQGPKLLIQFQNNGVVDDSQLPKDRFSAERLKGVDSTLKIQPAKLEDSAVYLCASGPTSRDGGSPHEQYFGPGTRLTVT.

This clonotype has at least ten counts. The V call is TRBV20-1, the J call TRBJ2-4; 10 bases line up with TRBD1. This CDR3 spans 14 amino acids. Germline V gene data show CDR1 as DFQATT and CDR2 as SNEGSKA (reference sequence). V shed 5 bases and J 6 bases; nucleotides not matched to a gene: 7. CDR3 loop: CSAPGTGEVNIQYF. In DNA form, the CDR3 reads TGCAGTGCTCCTGGGACAGGGGAGGTAAACATTCAGTACTTC.

In regard to this clonotype: An end of the junction differs from the germline gene, which may be a read error. V is TRBV11-3 and J is TRBJ1-6, with 9 positions matching TRBD1. CDR1 SGHNT and CDR2 YENEEA come from the germline V gene. The CDR3 totals 15 residues. CDR3: CASSIEGQGRSPLHF. The CDR3 DNA is TGTGCCAGCAGCATAGAGGGACAGGGCAGGTCACCCCTCCACTTT.

To note about this clonotype: At one boundary the junction diverges from the germline segment, which might be a read error. The chain uses TRBV11-2 and TRBJ2-3, with 8 bases that match TRBD2. This CDR3 has 18 residues. In germline, CDR1 is SGHAT, CDR2 FQNNGV. The CDR3 region has the DNA TGTGCTAGCAGCTTAACGTCCGTGACTAGCGTTAGCACAGATAAGCAGTATTTT. Protein sequence: CASSLTSVTSVSTDKQYF.

This clonotype has only a few counts. The V and J genes are TRBV28 and TRBJ2-7; possibly TRBD2 for D (6 bases). Germline V CDR1 and CDR2: MDHEN, SYDVKM. V was shortened by 2 bases and J by 11 bases, with 22 bases between the two germline ends. There are 15 residues in the CDR3. The CDR3 here is CASSLPLPGLRGKYF. CDR3 DNA: TGTGCCAGCAGTTTACCTCTACCGGGACTCCGAGGGAAGTACTTC.

The chain is built from TRBV9 and TRBJ2-5; TRBD1 aligns across 10 bases. The junction had 8 bases not matched to a gene; V was cut back by 4 bases and J by 5 bases. CDR1 SGDLS and CDR2 YYNGEE come from the germline V gene. This CDR3 is 15 amino acids long. CDR3 sequence reads: CASSHNLDRGETQYF. The CDR3 nucleotides are TGTGCCAGCAGCCACAACCTGGACAGGGGGGAGACCCAGTACTTC. The full variable domain, rest sourced from reference TRBV9 and TRBJ2-5, is DSGVTQTPKHLITATGQRVTLRCSPRSGDLSVYWYQQSLDQGLQFLIQYYNGEERAKGNILERFSAQQFPDLHSELNLSSLELGDSALYFCASSHNLDRGETQYFGPGTRLLVL.

With respect to this clonotype: Sequence at one end of the junction differs from germline and may be a read error. The CDR3 loop is CATLLGVNTRELFF. For the CDR3, the DNA is TGTGCCACTTTACTAGGGGTGAACACCAGGGAGCTGTTTTTT. V and J are TRBV24-1 and TRBJ2-2, with D possibly being TRBD1 or TRBD2 (5 bases each). Germline lookup yields CDR1 KGHDR and CDR2 SFDVKD. The CDR3 totals 14 residues.

The table lists this clonotype with a few counts. An end of the junction does not agree with germline; a read error may underlie this. The rearrangement joins TRBV28 to TRBJ1-5; D is uncertain. CDR1 and CDR2 (germline): MDHEN, SYDVKM. The CDR3 covers 14 residues. CDR3 protein: CASSLNAVGQPQRF. The CDR3 DNA is TGTGCCAGCAGTTTAAACGCGGTTGGGCAGCCCCAGCGTTTT.

With respect to this clonotype: This may arise from a read error, as a much more abundant clone is one base away. The V call is TRBV29-1, the J call TRBJ2-7, with 9 bases lining up with TRBD2. From germline, CDR1 is SQVTM and CDR2 ANQGSEA. CDR3 length equals 17 residues. The CDR3 nucleotides are TGCAGCGTTGGGGCCCGGGGCGGGGGGGCCAACATATACGTGCAGTACTTC. It encodes CSVGARGGGANIYVQYF.

A remark on this clonotype: Since the CDR3 does not end with the conserved phenylalanine or tryptophan, this likely comes from a read error. The chain uses TRBV6-5 and TRBJ1-5; no reliable D call. The CDR3 consists of 13 residues. Germline V gene data show CDR1 as MNHEY and CDR2 as SVGAGI. The CDR3, as DNA: TGTGCCTGCAGCCGCCGAGAAAATCAGCCCCAGCATCTT. Protein: CACSRRENQPQHL.

With respect to this clonotype: A junction end diverges from the germline sequence, so it may reflect a read error. The chain is built from TRBV11-2 and TRBJ2-5, with D possibly being TRBD1 or TRBD2 (5 bases each). The CDR3 consists of 15 residues. Germline values: CDR1 SGHAT, CDR2 FQNNGV. The CDR3 nucleotides are TGTGTCAGCAGCTTAAATAGGGGACCGGGAGAGACCCAGTACTTC. This codes for CVSSLNRGPGETQYF.

Concerning this clonotype itself: Relative to the germline gene, one junction end is altered; a read error may explain this. The rearrangement uses TRBV10-3 and TRBJ2-7; D ambiguous. Germline-derived CDR1 and CDR2 are ENHRY and SYGVKD. The CDR3 runs 12 residues. The CDR3 here is CATETWVYEQCF. CDR3 nucleotide sequence: TGTGCCACGGAGACATGGGTCTACGAGCAGTGCTTC.

Points on this clonotype: Germline is not matched at one junction end, which may reflect a read error. The chain uses TRBV7-9 and TRBJ2-2; 7 bases line up with TRBD1. CDR3 length: 15 amino acids. The germline V gene has CDR1 SEHNR and CDR2 FQNEAQ (reference sequence). The CDR3 loop is CASSLAQGFTVELFF. The CDR3 nucleotides are TGTGCCAGCAGCTTAGCACAGGGGTTCACCGTGGAGCTGTTTTTT. Full variable domain (rest looked up from reference TRBV7-9 and TRBJ2-2): DTGVSQNPRHKITKRGQNVTFRCDPISEHNRLYWYRQTLGQGPEFLTYFQNEAQLEKSRLLSDRFSAERPKGSFSTLEIQRTEQGDSAMYLCASSLAQGFTVELFFGEGSRLTVL.

This clonotype was observed a handful of times. Germline and junction disagree at one end, which may indicate a read error. The chain recombines TRBV14 with TRBJ2-3; D might be TRBD2 (6 bases). Germline values: CDR1 SGHDN, CDR2 FVKESK. This CDR3 contains 13 residues. The CDR3 sequence: CTSSQPGANTQYF. The DNA of the CDR3 is TGTACCAGCAGCCAACCGGGAGCGAATACGCAGTATTTT.

Worth noting for this clonotype: A single base separates this from a much larger clone, so it may be a read error. The chain couples TRBV20-1 to TRBJ2-3; unclear D gene. This CDR3 region has 13 residues. The V end lost 2 bases, the J end lost 0 bases, and 6 bases lay between the germline ends. Germline CDR1 DFQATT, CDR2 SNEGSKA (reference sequence). Written as DNA, the CDR3 is TGCAGTGCTAGAATGGACAGCACAGATACGCAGTATTTT. Translated: CSARMDSTDTQYF.

This clonotype showed up just a few times. A much larger clone is a single base away; this may be a read error. The rearrangement uses TRBV6-6 and TRBJ1-6; 10 bases are shared with TRBD1. CDR3 length equals 13 residues. Germline V CDR1 and CDR2: MNHNY, SVGAGI (reference sequence). The CDR3 is CASSGQGESPLQF. Here the CDR3 DNA reads TGTGCCAGCAGCGGACAGGGGGAATCACCCCTCCAATTT.

This chain joins TRBV7-9 and TRBJ2-3; the match to TRBD2 covers 8 bases. V lost 4 bases, J lost 5 bases, and 8 bases stayed unmatched. From germline, CDR1 is SEHNR and CDR2 FQNEAQ (reference sequence). The CDR3 runs 15 residues. CDR3 residues: CASSSQAGVGDTQYF. CDR3 in DNA: TGTGCCAGCAGCTCCCAAGCGGGAGTTGGAGATACGCAGTATTTT.